This T cell receptor beta chain was sequenced in a study of cytomegalovirus exposure and HLA in healthy donors. Notes on the study in general: A previous analysis found most TCR beta V segments productive roughly 87% or roughly 30% of the time. Within a later analysis, the majority of CMV-associated TCR beta chains appeared HLA-restricted.

60 Vbeta and 13 Jbeta primers were used in PCR. Generated by immunoSEQ multiplex PCR, the TCRdb table keeps only in-frame clones and is missing some. The sample shows about 130,000 clones, about 85% of them seen only once. This clone was picked up many times. Its antigen is unidentified. The CDR3 is 14 residues long. From germline, CDR1 is SGHNT and CDR2 YYREEE (reference sequence). V was trimmed by 0 bases and J by 14 bases, leaving 20 bases between them. J is TRBJ1-2 and V is TRBV5-4, with TRBD1 as a possible D gene (5 bases). The origin of this receptor is a woman in her 30s in good health and CMV-seropositive. Sequencing was carried out using PBMCs. CDR3 DNA: TGTGCCAGCAGCTTGGAGGACGGGGGATGGGCAGTAACCTTC. Translating gives CASSLEDGGWAVTF.